The clone carrying this T cell receptor beta chain has a count of ten or more. Amplification from RNA transcripts yielded the TCR beta CDR3 regions. RT-PCR in the first round used HTBI primers; a second-round multiplex PCR followed. TCRdb passed the multiplex PCR reads through MiXCR, listing each CDR3 protein once. The data contain about 1.2 million distinct CDR3 sequences, 35% to 40% of them singletons. The sample originates from a study of Graves' ophthalmopathy and Graves' hyperthyroidism. The CDR3 extends over 17 amino acids. The germline gives CDR1 SGHTA, CDR2 FQGTGA. The V and J ends lost 5 bases and 7 bases, in that order; junction bases with no gene match: 15.

This TCR was sampled from an adult man with Graves' hyperthyroidism. V is TRBV7-3 and J is TRBJ1-5; TRBD1 matches 9 bases. The source material was peripheral blood or thyroid tissue (not recorded which). The CDR3, as DNA: TGTGCCAGCAGCCAGCTCTCCGGGACAGGGCCCAGGCAGCCCCAGCATTTT. It translates to CASSQLSGTGPRQPQHF.